A selection of T cell receptor beta chains follows, all from one sample in a study of blood T cell repertoires in COVID-19. The table came from immunoSEQ multiplex PCR; TCRdb's copy has only in-frame clones and leaves some out. The table includes about 77,000 clones, 80% detected once. Sample: peripheral blood. Source of these receptors: an older woman with acute or convalescent COVID-19. CDR3s include the opening cysteine and the closing phenylalanine or tryptophan. D genes are given only for firm matches. Part of the rows lack a size; the others show once, few, many or a class for expanded clones.

V,J,length,D,size,DNA,CDR3
TRBV10-2,TRBJ2-1,14,NA,NA,TGCGCCAGCAGTGTCGACGGGGGCTACAATGAGCAGTTCTTC,CASSVDGGYNEQFF
TRBV7-2,TRBJ2-2,17,TRBD1,once,TGTGCCAGCAGCCCCCGTATCACAGGGGTTAACACCGGGGAGCTGTTTTTT,CASSPRITGVNTGELFF
TRBV6-5,TRBJ2-5,12,NA,NA,TGTGCCAGCAGTTCCCCTCAGAAGACCCAGTACTTC,CASSSPQKTQYF
TRBV4-1,TRBJ1-2,15,NA,few,TGCGCCAGCAGCCAAGACAGGTCTTGGAACTATGGCTACACCTTC,CASSQDRSWNYGYTF
TRBV6-5,TRBJ2-7,15,NA,NA,TGTGCCAGCAGTTACTCAAACCCCGGGGAGTACGAGCAGTACTTC,CASSYSNPGEYEQYF
TRBV10-1,TRBJ1-1,16,NA,NA,TGCGCCAGCAGTGAGTCGGGTCAGGCGATGAACACTGAAGCTTTCTTT,CASSESGQAMNTEAFF
TRBV27,TRBJ1-6,16,NA,few,TGTGCCAGCAGTTTGCAGCCCGGGAGACGAGGGTCACCCCTCCACTTT,CASSLQPGRRGSPLHF
TRBV18,TRBJ2-7,12,TRBD1,NA,TGTGCCAGCTCTCTGGACAGGGACGAGCAGTACTTC,CASSLDRDEQYF
TRBV10-3,TRBJ1-5,14,NA,few,TGTGCCATCAGTCCTCAGGGGTCACGTCAGCCCCAGCATTTT,CAISPQGSRQPQHF
TRBV24-1,TRBJ2-2,15,NA,NA,TGTGCCACCAGTGATTCCCGGGCTACAGGGGGGGAGCTGTTTTTT,CATSDSRATGGELFF
TRBV7-2,TRBJ1-1,17,TRBD1,NA,TGTGCCAGCAGCTTATGGGGGCAGGGGGCCATGGACACTGAAGCTTTCTTT,CASSLWGQGAMDTEAFF
TRBV7-9,TRBJ2-1,12,NA,NA,TGTGCCAGCGGTTCAACGCAGCGGGAGCAGTTCTTC,CASGSTQREQFF
TRBV2,TRBJ1-1,13,NA,NA,TGTGCCACCGCCGCAGACTTGAACACTGAAGCTTTCTTT,CATAADLNTEAFF
TRBV14,TRBJ1-4,15,NA,NA,TGTGCCAGCAGCCAACGGTACAGGGATAATGAAAAACTGTTTTTT,CASSQRYRDNEKLFF
TRBV7-9,TRBJ2-2,16,NA,NA,TGTGCCAGCAGCTTAGGAACAGCCGCGAACACCGGGGAGCTGTTTTTT,CASSLGTAANTGELFF
TRBV12-3/TRBV12-4,TRBJ1-4,13,NA,NA,TGTGCCAGCAGTAAGGACAGCTATGAAAAACTGTTTTTT,CASSKDSYEKLFF
TRBV29-1,TRBJ1-1,12,NA,few,TGCAGCGTTAGTCAGGGGATCGCAGAAGCTTTCTTT,CSVSQGIAEAFF
TRBV29-1,TRBJ1-4,13,TRBD1,once,TGCAGCGTTGACTTAGGGACAGCAGAAAAACTGTTTTTT,CSVDLGTAEKLFF
TRBV6-5,TRBJ1-2,14,NA,NA,TGTGCCAGCAGTTACTCCAGGGCTCCCTATGGCTACACCTTC,CASSYSRAPYGYTF
TRBV24-1,TRBJ2-1,14,TRBD2,NA,TGTGCCACAGCTAGCGGGGGGCCCTACAATGAGCAGTTCTTC,CATASGGPYNEQFF
TRBV9,TRBJ2-1,20,TRBD2,NA,TGTGCCAGCAGCGTATCATGGACTAGCGGGGGCCTGAGCTCCTACAATGAGCAGTTCTTC,CASSVSWTSGGLSSYNEQFF